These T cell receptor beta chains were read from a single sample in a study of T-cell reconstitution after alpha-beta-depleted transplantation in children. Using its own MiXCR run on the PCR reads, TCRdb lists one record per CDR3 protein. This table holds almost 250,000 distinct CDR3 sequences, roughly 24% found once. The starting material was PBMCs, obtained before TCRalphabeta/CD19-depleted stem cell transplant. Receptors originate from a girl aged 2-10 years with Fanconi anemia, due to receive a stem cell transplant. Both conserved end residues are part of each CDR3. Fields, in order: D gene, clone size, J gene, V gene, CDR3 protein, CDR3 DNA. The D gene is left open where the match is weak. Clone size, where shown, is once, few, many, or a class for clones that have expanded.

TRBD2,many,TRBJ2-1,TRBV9,CASSVSGTSYNEQFF,TGTGCCAGCAGCGTCTCCGGGACTAGCTACAATGAGCAGTTCTTC
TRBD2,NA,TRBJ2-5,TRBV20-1,CSARKGTSDGETQYF,TGCAGTGCTAGAAAAGGGACTAGCGATGGAGAGACCCAGTACTTC
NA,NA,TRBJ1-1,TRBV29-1,CSVYRGWNTEAFF,TGCAGCGTTTATAGAGGCTGGAACACTGAAGCTTTCTTT
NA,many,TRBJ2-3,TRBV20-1,CSASIGTQYF,TGCAGTGCTAGTATCGGTACGCAGTATTTT
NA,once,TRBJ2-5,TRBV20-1,CSARRFKGEEETQYF,TGCAGTGCTAGACGATTTAAGGGGGAAGAAGAGACCCAGTACTTC
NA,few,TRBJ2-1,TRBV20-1,CSASFPASTANNEQFF,TGCAGTGCTAGTTTCCCTGCGTCGACGGCGAACAATGAGCAGTTCTTC
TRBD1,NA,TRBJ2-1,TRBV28,CASSFGQGTVEQFF,TGTGCCAGCAGCTTCGGACAGGGGACCGTTGAGCAGTTCTTC
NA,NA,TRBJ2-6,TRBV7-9,CASSSTAGANVLTF,TGTGCCAGCAGCTCGACAGCTGGGGCCAACGTCCTGACTTTC
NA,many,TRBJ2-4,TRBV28,CASSFRAKNIQYF,TGTGCCAGCAGTTTCAGGGCCAAAAACATTCAGTACTTC
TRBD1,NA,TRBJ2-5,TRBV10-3,CAISDTRDRVGETQYF,TGTGCCATCAGTGATACCCGGGACAGGGTTGGAGAGACCCAGTACTTC
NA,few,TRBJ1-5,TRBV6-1,CASSEARGASNQPQHF,TGTGCCAGCAGTGAAGCGCGGGGGGCCAGCAATCAGCCCCAGCATTTT
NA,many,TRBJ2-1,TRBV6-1,CASCRAPLYNEQFF,TGTGCCAGCTGCAGGGCACCCCTCTACAATGAGCAGTTCTTC
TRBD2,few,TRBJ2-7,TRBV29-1,CSVQRGLVGSEQYF,TGCAGCGTCCAAAGGGGACTAGTCGGAAGCGAGCAGTACTTC
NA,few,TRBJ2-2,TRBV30,CAWSNTGELFF,TGTGCCTGGTCGAACACCGGGGAGCTGTTTTTT
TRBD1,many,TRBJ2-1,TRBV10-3,CAIRTGGVGEQFF,TGTGCCATCAGAACAGGGGGAGTCGGTGAGCAGTTCTTC
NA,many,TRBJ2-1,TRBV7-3,CASSLDFYNEQFF,TGTGCCAGCAGCTTAGACTTTTACAATGAGCAGTTCTTC
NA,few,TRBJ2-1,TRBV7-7,CASSQEGGEQFF,TGTGCCAGCAGCCAAGAGGGCGGTGAGCAGTTCTTC
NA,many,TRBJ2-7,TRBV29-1,CSVEVGPYEQYF,TGCAGCGTTGAGGTCGGCCCCTACGAGCAGTACTTC
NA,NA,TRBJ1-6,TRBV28,CASSWNNSPLHF,TGTGCCAGCAGTTGGAATAATTCACCCCTCCACTTT
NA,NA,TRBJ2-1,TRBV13,CASSVTSWEYNEQFF,TGTGCCAGCAGCGTAACTAGCTGGGAGTATAATGAGCAGTTCTTC
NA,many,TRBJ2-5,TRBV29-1,CSVPDSGETQYF,TGCAGCGTTCCGGACAGTGGGGAGACCCAGTACTTC
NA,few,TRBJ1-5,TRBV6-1,CASGDSYSNQPQHF,TGTGCCAGCGGGGACTCTTATAGCAATCAGCCCCAGCATTTT
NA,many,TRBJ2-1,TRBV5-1,CASSWTGGLAHNEQFF,TGCGCCAGCAGCTGGACAGGGGGACTAGCCCACAATGAGCAGTTCTTC
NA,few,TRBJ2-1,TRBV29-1,CSATGRNNEQFF,TGCAGCGCGACAGGGAGGAACAATGAGCAGTTCTTC
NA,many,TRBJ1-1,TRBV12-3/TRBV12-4,CASSFGSGPRIWTEAFF,TGTGCCAGCAGTTTTGGGTCAGGACCTAGAATATGGACTGAAGCTTTCTTT
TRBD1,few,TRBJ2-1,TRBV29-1,CSVADRGIGNEQFF,TGCAGCGTTGCGGACAGGGGCATAGGCAATGAGCAGTTCTTC
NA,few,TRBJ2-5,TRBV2,CASSRGTQETQYF,TGTGCCAGCTCCCGCGGGACACAAGAGACCCAGTACTTC
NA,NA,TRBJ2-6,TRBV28,CASLGTAASGANVLTF,TGTGCCAGTCTAGGGACGGCAGCCTCTGGGGCCAACGTCCTGACTTTC